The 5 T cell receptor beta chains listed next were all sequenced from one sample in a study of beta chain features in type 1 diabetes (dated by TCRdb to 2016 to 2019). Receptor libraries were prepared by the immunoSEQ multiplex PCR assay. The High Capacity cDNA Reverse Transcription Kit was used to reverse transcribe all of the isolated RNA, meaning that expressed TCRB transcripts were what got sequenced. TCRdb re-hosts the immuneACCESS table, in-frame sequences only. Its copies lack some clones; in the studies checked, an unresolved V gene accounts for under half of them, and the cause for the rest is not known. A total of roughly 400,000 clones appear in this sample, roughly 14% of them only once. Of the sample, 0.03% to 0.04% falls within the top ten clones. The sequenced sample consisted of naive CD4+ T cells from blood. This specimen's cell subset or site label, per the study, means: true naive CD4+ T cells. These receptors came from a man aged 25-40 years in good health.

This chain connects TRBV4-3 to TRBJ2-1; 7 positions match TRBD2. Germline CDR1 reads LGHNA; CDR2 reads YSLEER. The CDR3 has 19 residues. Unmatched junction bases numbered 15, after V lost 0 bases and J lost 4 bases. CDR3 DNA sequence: TGCGCCAGCAGCCAAGATAAAGGCCTAGCGGAAATTTTTTACAATGAGCAGTTCTTC. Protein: CASSQDKGLAEIFYNEQFF.

CDR3 region: CASRAGGSGANVLTF. The CDR3 bases are TGTGCCAGCAGAGCAGGGGGCAGTGGGGCCAACGTCCTGACTTTC. This sequence joins TRBV25-1 and TRBJ2-6; 8 bases fit TRBD1. The length of the CDR3 is 15 residues. Germline V gene data show CDR1 as MGHDK and CDR2 as SYGVNS. V was clipped by 6 bases and J by 3 bases; unmatched bases: 4.

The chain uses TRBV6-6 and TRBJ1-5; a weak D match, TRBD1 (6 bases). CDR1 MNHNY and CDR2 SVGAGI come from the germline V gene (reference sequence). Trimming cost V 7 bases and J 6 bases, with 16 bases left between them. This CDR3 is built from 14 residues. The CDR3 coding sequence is TGTGCCAGCAACCTCCGGGACACCTCTCAGCCCCAGCATTTT. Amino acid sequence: CASNLRDTSQPQHF.

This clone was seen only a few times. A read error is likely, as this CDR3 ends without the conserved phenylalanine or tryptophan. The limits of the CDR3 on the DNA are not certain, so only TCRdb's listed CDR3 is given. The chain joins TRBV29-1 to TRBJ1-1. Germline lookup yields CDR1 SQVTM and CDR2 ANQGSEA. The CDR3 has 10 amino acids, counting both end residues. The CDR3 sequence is CSVRPLTLVV.

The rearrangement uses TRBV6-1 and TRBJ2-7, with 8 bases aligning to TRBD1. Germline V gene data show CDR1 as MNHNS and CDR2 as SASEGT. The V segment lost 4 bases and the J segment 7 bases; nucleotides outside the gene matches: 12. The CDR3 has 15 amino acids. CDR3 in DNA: TGTGCCAGCAGTGGGGGGACAGGCCCTCTTCGGGAGCAGTACTTC. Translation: CASSGGTGPLREQYF.